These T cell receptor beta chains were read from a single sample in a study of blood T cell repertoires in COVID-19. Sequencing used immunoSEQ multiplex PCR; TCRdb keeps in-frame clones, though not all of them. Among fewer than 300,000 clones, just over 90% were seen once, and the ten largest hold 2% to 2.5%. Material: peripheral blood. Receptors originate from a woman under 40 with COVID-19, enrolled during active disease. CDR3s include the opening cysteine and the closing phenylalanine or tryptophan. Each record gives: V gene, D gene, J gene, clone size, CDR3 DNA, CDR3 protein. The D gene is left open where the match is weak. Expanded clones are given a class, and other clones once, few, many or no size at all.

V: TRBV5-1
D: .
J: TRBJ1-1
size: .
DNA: TGCGCCAGCAGCTTCGGGGGAGGCGACACTGAAGCTTTCTTT
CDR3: CASSFGGGDTEAFF

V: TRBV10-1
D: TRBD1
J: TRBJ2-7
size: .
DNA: TGCGCCAGCAGTGCGTTCCGGGGACAGGGACGTTTCGAGCAGTACTTC
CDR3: CASSAFRGQGRFEQYF

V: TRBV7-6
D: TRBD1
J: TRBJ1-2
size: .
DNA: TGTGCCAGCAGCTTACGTCCAGGGGGCGGGGATGACTATGGCTACACCTTC
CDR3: CASSLRPGGGDDYGYTF

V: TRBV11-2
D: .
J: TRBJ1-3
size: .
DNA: TGTGCCAGCAGCTCGGTACCTGGAAACACCATATATTTT
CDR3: CASSSVPGNTIYF

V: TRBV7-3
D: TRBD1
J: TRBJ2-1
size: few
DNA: TGTGCCAGCAGCTTAGGTGGACAGGGGAACAATGAGCAGTTCTTC
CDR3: CASSLGGQGNNEQFF

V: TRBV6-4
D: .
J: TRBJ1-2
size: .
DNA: TGTGCCACCCAGTCCGGGAGAGACTATGGCTACACCTTC
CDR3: CATQSGRDYGYTF

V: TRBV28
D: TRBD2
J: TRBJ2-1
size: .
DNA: TGTGCCAGCAGTCTCTCCGGGACTAGTTCCTACAATGAGCAGTTCTTC
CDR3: CASSLSGTSSYNEQFF

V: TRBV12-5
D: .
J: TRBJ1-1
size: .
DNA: TGTGCTAGTGGTTTAAGACTCAGGAACACTGAAGCTTTCTTT
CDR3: CASGLRLRNTEAFF

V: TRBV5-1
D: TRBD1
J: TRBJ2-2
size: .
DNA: TGCGCCAGCAGCGTGGACAGGTTGTTGACCGGGGAGCTGTTTTTT
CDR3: CASSVDRLLTGELFF

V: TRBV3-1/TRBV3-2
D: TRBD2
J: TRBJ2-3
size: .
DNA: TGTGCCAGCAGCCAAGAACCGGGAGGGCCGGCGGATACGCAGTATTTT
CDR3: CASSQEPGGPADTQYF

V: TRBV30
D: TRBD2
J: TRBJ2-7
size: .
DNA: TGTGCCTGGAGGACTAGCGGGAGCATTCTTTACGAGCAGTACTTC
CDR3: CAWRTSGSILYEQYF

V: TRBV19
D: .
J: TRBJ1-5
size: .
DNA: TGTGCCAGTAGTATGACCAGGGTTGAGCCCCAGCATTTT
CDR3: CASSMTRVEPQHF

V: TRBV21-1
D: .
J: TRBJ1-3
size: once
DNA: TGTGCCAGCAGCATACATTTGGGGCGCGGAAACACCATATATTTT
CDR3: CASSIHLGRGNTIYF

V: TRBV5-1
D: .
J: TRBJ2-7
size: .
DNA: TGCGCCAGCAGCGCCTCCGGGTTCACCTACGAGCAGTACTTC
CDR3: CASSASGFTYEQYF

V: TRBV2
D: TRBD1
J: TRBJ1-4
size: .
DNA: TGTGCCTCTTTCCGGGACAGCAATGAAAAACTGTTTTTT
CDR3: CASFRDSNEKLFF

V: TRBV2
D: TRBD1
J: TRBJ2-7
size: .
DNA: TGTGCCAGCAGTAAGGACAGGGGACAAGAGCAGTACTTC
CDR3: CASSKDRGQEQYF

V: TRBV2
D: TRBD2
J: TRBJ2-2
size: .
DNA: TGTGCCAGCAGTCCGGGAGGGTACCACACCGGGGAGCTGTTTTTT
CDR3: CASSPGGYHTGELFF

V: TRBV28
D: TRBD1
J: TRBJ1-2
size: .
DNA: TGTGCCAGCAGTCCGCCTGACAGGGCTAACGGCTACACCTTC
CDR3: CASSPPDRANGYTF

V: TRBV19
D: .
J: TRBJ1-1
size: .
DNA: TGTGCCAGTAGTGTTCTGGAGCAGACTGAAGCTTTCTTT
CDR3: CASSVLEQTEAFF

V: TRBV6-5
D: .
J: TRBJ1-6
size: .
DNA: TGTGCCAGCAGTTATCGGGAAGCAGATTCACCCCTCCACTTT
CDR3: CASSYREADSPLHF

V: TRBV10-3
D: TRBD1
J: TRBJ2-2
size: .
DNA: TGTGCCATCAGTCGGACAGGAACTATCACCGGGGAGCTGTTTTTT
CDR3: CAISRTGTITGELFF

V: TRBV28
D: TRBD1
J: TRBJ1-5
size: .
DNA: TGTGCCAGCAACTGGCTTACAGGGGGCAGCAATCAGCCCCAGCATTTT
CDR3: CASNWLTGGSNQPQHF

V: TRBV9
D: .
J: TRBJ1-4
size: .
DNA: TGTGCCAGCAGCTTAAGGGGGGAAAAACTGTTTTTT
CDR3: CASSLRGEKLFF

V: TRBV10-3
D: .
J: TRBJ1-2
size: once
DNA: TGTGCCATCAGTGAGTTGAGACGTGGTAGCGTGGATGGCTACACCTTC
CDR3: CAISELRRGSVDGYTF

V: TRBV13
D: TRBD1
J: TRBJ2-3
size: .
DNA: TGTGCCAGCAGCCTAAACCGGGACAGGGGGCGAACGGGGGATAGGGGTACGCAGTATTTT
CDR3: CASSLNRDRGRTGDRGTQYF

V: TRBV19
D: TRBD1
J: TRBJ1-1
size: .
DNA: TGTGCCAGTAGTTCCGGGACAGGGGTTACCCCGAACACTGAAGCTTTCTTT
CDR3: CASSSGTGVTPNTEAFF

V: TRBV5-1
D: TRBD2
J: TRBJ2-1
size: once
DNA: TGCGCCAGCATCCCGGGACTAGCGGGACCCGTGGATGAGCAGTTCTTC
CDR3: CASIPGLAGPVDEQFF

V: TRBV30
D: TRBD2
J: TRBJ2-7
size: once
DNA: TGTGCCTGGAGTAAGGAACGGACTAGCGGGAGAGGGAGCTCCTACGAGCAGTACTTC
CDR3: CAWSKERTSGRGSSYEQYF